What follows are 20 T cell receptor beta chains derived from one specimen sequenced in a study of cytomegalovirus exposure and HLA in healthy donors. This PCR relied on a set of 60 Vbeta primers and 13 Jbeta primers. Some clones are missing from TCRdb's copy, which holds only in-frame ones; the method was immunoSEQ multiplex PCR. The sample consists of 80,000 or so clones, around three quarters of them appearing once. Sequencing was carried out using PBMCs. These receptors were collected from a man aged 35 to 55 in good health and CMV-seronegative.

This chain uses TRBV5-1 with TRBJ2-2; 14 nucleotides align to TRBD2. The CDR3 has 16 residues. CDR1 is SGHRS and CDR2 is YFSETQ in the germline V gene. J lost 2 bases, V lost 4 bases, and 1 base had no gene match. The CDR3 protein is CASSGTSGRNTGELFF. CDR3 DNA: TGCGCCAGCAGCGGGACTAGCGGGAGAAACACCGGGGAGCTGTTTTTT.

V is TRBV4-1 and J is TRBJ1-1, with D tentatively TRBD1 (5 bases). The CDR3 is 16 residues long. From germline, CDR1 is MGHRA and CDR2 YSYEKL. V was shortened by 2 bases and J by 5 bases, with 18 bases between the two germline ends. In DNA, the CDR3 is TGCGCCAGCAGCCAATCCGGGGCGGGGGGACTTACTGAAGCTTTCTTT. This encodes CASSQSGAGGLTEAFF.

This clone was observed a few times. The chain joins TRBV28 to TRBJ2-1; 10 nucleotides match TRBD2. The germline V gene encodes CDR1 MDHEN and CDR2 SYDVKM. The V segment lost 6 bases and the J segment 9 bases; nucleotides outside the gene matches: 2. This CDR3 region has 12 residues. The CDR3 loop is CASSRLAGEQFF. The CDR3 DNA is TGTGCCAGCAGCAGACTAGCGGGTGAGCAGTTCTTC.

This clone was counted only a few times. V gene TRBV28 combines with J gene TRBJ2-7; possible D gene TRBD1, 5 bases. The germline V gene has CDR1 MDHEN and CDR2 SYDVKM. This CDR3 contains 15 residues. Trimming pared 3 bases from V and 6 bases from J, leaving 18 bases between. The CDR3 sequence: CASSFRVGASGEQYF. In nucleotides, the CDR3 is TGTGCCAGCAGTTTTAGAGTAGGGGCATCGGGCGAGCAGTACTTC. The whole variable domain, remainder taken from reference TRBV28 and TRBJ2-7, is DVKVTQSSRYLVKRTGEKVFLECVQDMDHENMFWYRQDPGLGLRLIYFSYDVKMKEKGDIPEGYSVSREKKERFSLILESASTNQTSMYLCASSFRVGASGEQYFGPGTRLTVT.

This chain uses TRBV5-6 with TRBJ2-1, with D perhaps TRBD1 (5 bases). Trimming removed 1 base from V and 0 bases from J, with 8 bases in between. Germline V lookup: CDR1 SGHDT, CDR2 YYEEEE. The CDR3 covers 15 residues. The CDR3 bases are TGTGCCAGCAGCTTGACAGGAAGCTCCTACAATGAGCAGTTCTTC. This translates into CASSLTGSSYNEQFF.

The J gene is TRBJ2-7, the V gene TRBV7-2; 7 nucleotides align to TRBD2. V was pared by 1 base and J by 2 bases, with 11 bases of the junction left unmatched. Germline V gives CDR1 SGHTA, CDR2 FQGNSA. The length of the CDR3 is 17 residues. The CDR3 DNA reads TGTGCCAGCAGCTTAGTACAAGGCGGGAGATGGACCTACGAGCAGTACTTC. Amino acids: CASSLVQGGRWTYEQYF.

This rearrangement joins TRBV7-6 to TRBJ2-5, with D maybe TRBD2 (7 bases). Trimming left V 7 bases short and J 0 bases short, with 21 bases between. The CDR3 extends over 17 amino acids. Germline CDR1 SGHVS, CDR2 FNYEAQ. The CDR3 DNA reads TGTGCCAGCACCGTTAGGGGGAGGGCACTGTACCAAGAGACCCAGTACTTC. Translating gives CASTVRGRALYQETQYF.

This clone was counted once. The chain carries TRBV5-1 and TRBJ2-5, with D perhaps matching TRBD2 (6 bases). CDR3 length equals 15 residues. Trimming took 0 bases from V and 4 from J, leaving 13 bases between them. Germline V lookup: CDR1 SGHRS, CDR2 YFSETQ. Here the CDR3 DNA reads TGCGCCAGCAGCTTGGTACCTAGCGTAGGAGAGACCCAGTACTTC. As protein: CASSLVPSVGETQYF.

This clone was recorded a few times. The V and J genes are TRBV19 and TRBJ2-7; TRBD2 matches at 12 bases. Germline V lookup: CDR1 LNHDA, CDR2 SQIVND (reference sequence). The CDR3 is made up of 16 amino acids. J gave up 3 bases and V 5 bases, and 8 bases lay outside the gene matches. CDR3 DNA: TGTGCCAGTAGTGAGACTAGCGGGAGTTCCCTCTACGAGCAGTACTTC. Residues: CASSETSGSSLYEQYF.

V and J are TRBV19 and TRBJ1-1, with D perhaps matching TRBD1 (5 bases). CDR3 length: 14 amino acids. Trimming removed 3 bases at V and 2 bases at J, with 10 bases between. Germline loops: CDR1 LNHDA, CDR2 SQIVND (reference sequence). This chain's CDR3 is CASSIDRANTEAFF. As DNA, the CDR3 is TGTGCCAGTAGTATCGACAGAGCCAACACTGAAGCTTTCTTT. Full variable domain (missing parts from reference TRBV19 and TRBJ1-1): DGGITQSPKYLFRKEGQNVTLSCEQNLNHDAMYWYRQDPGQGLRLIYYSQIVNDFQKGDIAEGYSVSREKKESFPLTVTSAQKNPTAFYLCASSIDRANTEAFFGQGTRLTVV.

The gene calls are TRBV19 and TRBJ2-5; 9 bases line up with TRBD1. This CDR3 has 14 residues. Germline trimming cut 3 bases from V and 1 base from J; bases unmatched to any gene: 0. In germline, CDR1 is LNHDA, CDR2 SQIVND (reference sequence). CDR3 residues: CASSMTGGQETQYF. Here the CDR3 DNA reads TGTGCCAGTAGTATGACAGGGGGCCAAGAGACCCAGTACTTC. Complete variable domain (other parts from reference TRBV19 and TRBJ2-5): DGGITQSPKYLFRKEGQNVTLSCEQNLNHDAMYWYRQDPGQGLRLIYYSQIVNDFQKGDIAEGYSVSREKKESFPLTVTSAQKNPTAFYLCASSMTGGQETQYFGPGTRLLVL.

This clone appeared a few times. This sequence joins TRBV19 and TRBJ2-1, with a weak D call TRBD2 (6 bases). CDR1 and CDR2 (germline): LNHDA, SQIVND (reference sequence). This CDR3 has 13 amino acids. Trimming left V 5 bases short and J 9 bases short, with 14 bases between. CDR3 DNA: TGTGCCAGTAGTGCCTCTCCGGGACTTGAGCAGTTCTTC. Translation gives CASSASPGLEQFF.

The chain employs TRBV7-3 and TRBJ2-2; the D gene is possibly TRBD2 (7 bases). Trimming took 8 bases from V and 2 from J, leaving 15 bases between them. Germline V gives CDR1 SGHTA, CDR2 FQGTGA. The CDR3 contains 15 residues. CDR3 sequence (DNA): TGTGCCAGCGGGCCCCGGGGGGCAAACACCGGGGAGCTGTTTTTT. The encoded protein is CASGPRGANTGELFF.

The rearrangement joins TRBV11-2 to TRBJ2-1; 7 bases agree with TRBD1. Germline V gene sequence: CDR1 SGHAT, CDR2 FQNNGV. The CDR3 contains 12 residues. V gave up 4 bases and J gave up 11 bases; unmatched junction bases: 5. This CDR3 reads CASSSTGAQQFF. CDR3 DNA: TGTGCCAGCAGCTCTACAGGGGCTCAGCAGTTCTTC.

This clone was found once. The chain links TRBV7-8 to TRBJ2-5, with D perhaps matching TRBD2 (6 bases). CDR1 is SGHVS, CDR2 FQNEAQ, per germline. Trimming removed 7 bases at V and 5 bases at J, with 14 bases between. The CDR3 sequence is 13 residues long. CDR3 bases: TGTGCCAGCACCCCCGAGCGGGTTGAGACCCAGTACTTC. Its translation: CASTPERVETQYF.

This clone has only one observation. The chain is built from TRBV6-1 and TRBJ1-1, with a weak D call TRBD1 (6 bases). With 6 bases removed from V and 4 bases from J, the gap between germline ends came to 9 bases. The V gene's germline CDR1 is MNHNS and CDR2 SASEGT. CDR3 length equals 12 residues. In DNA, the CDR3 is TGTGCCAGCAGCAGGGGTGCCACTGAAGCTTTCTTT. It translates to CASSRGATEAFF.

This sequence joins TRBV27 and TRBJ2-1, with 8 bases fitting TRBD2. The CDR3 spans 14 residues. Per the germline V gene, CDR1 is MNHEY and CDR2 is SMNVEV (reference sequence). With V trimmed by 8 bases and J by 6 bases, 9 bases remained unmatched. This chain's CDR3 is CASGTSGGFNEQFF. CDR3 sequence (DNA): TGTGCCAGCGGGACCTCGGGGGGGTTCAATGAGCAGTTCTTC.

This chain joins TRBV7-3 and TRBJ1-5, with D perhaps matching TRBD1 (5 bases). V lost 1 base and J lost 6, with 10 bases in between. This CDR3 contains 14 residues. Looked up from germline, CDR1 is SGHTA and CDR2 is FQGTGA. CDR3 residues: CASSLIAGVQPQHF. DNA for the CDR3: TGTGCCAGCAGCTTAATTGCGGGGGTTCAGCCCCAGCATTTT.

The chain employs TRBV5-6 and TRBJ2-7; D may be TRBD1 (6 bases). Deletions cut 0 bases from V and 4 bases from J, with 11 bases between. The CDR3 length is 14 residues. Germline assignment: CDR1 SGHDT and CDR2 YYEEEE. CDR3 protein: CASSLAGVSYEQYF. The CDR3 DNA follows: TGTGCCAGCAGCTTGGCAGGGGTTAGTTACGAGCAGTACTTC.

The rearrangement links TRBV7-2 to TRBJ1-5, with D perhaps matching TRBD1 (5 bases). The germline V and J ends were trimmed by 8 bases and 2 bases, with 13 bases remaining between them. CDR1 is SGHTA and CDR2 is FQGNSA in the germline V gene. The CDR3 covers 14 residues. CDR3 amino acids: CASRGTFGNQPQHF. The CDR3 nucleotides read TGTGCCAGCCGCGGGACGTTTGGCAATCAGCCCCAGCATTTT.